The present TCR beta chain was sequenced within a study of CD8 T cells in ankylosing spondylitis. The study's findings and limits: In the blood and synovial fluid of reactive arthritis, some motif variants had been previously reported. What appeared characteristic of ankylosing spondylitis blood was a TCR beta motif of under 10 highly homologous variants.

Concerning this clonotype: Its specificity is unknown.

The CDR3 covers 16 residues. CDR1 is SGHRS and CDR2 is YFSETQ in the germline V gene. V dropped 0 bases and J dropped 5; count of bases not matched to a gene: 6. Via MiXCR, TCRdb re-called the 5' RACE reads, giving one row per CDR3 protein. The table has 700,000 or so distinct CDR3 sequences, around 19% seen once. This clonotype was sampled from a male donor with ankylosing spondylitis. The sample consisted of blood, either unsorted or a sorted T cell fraction (not recorded which). The rearrangement joins TRBV5-1 to TRBJ2-1; 9 nucleotides align to TRBD1. The CDR3 region is CASSLVTGTGNNEQFF. The CDR3 DNA follows: TGCGCCAGCAGCTTGGTTACAGGGACAGGGAACAATGAGCAGTTCTTC.